The clone carrying this T cell receptor (beta chain) was recorded at least ten times. The antigen is unknown. TCR beta VDJ combinations and CDR3 sequences were profiled from genomic DNA. One entry per CDR3 protein results from TCRdb running MiXCR on the reads. The table lists roughly 200,000 distinct CDR3 sequences, approximately 60% of them singletons. This specimen comes from a study of CD8+CD57+ T cells in acquired aplastic anemia. Background on the study: Each DNA sample taken from sorted CD4+ and CD8+ cells came to about 3.4 ug on average. Reads per healthy sample averaged about 10.8 million (CD4+) and 11.0 million (CD8+).

Study findings and constraints: Patients did not significantly differ from controls in CD8+ Simpson's diversity. Shared by patients and controls, 25 to 30 CD8+ CDR3s were abundant in patients.

Sequencing input: sorted CD4+, CD8+, or CD8+CD57+ T cells (not recorded which) from PBMCs. This sequence originates from a human donor in good health.

CDR3 loop: CSAPPRGENEKLFF. CDR3 coding DNA: TGCAGTGCTCCCCCTCGCGGAGAAAATGAAAAACTGTTTTTT. The genes are TRBV20-1 and TRBJ1-4; D is uncertain. The CDR3 has 14 amino acids. Trimming took off 5 bases at V and 5 bases at J, with 15 bases between the two ends. CDR1 is DFQATT, CDR2 SNEGSKA, per germline (reference sequence).